Each of the 32 T cell receptor beta chains below was sequenced from the same sample in a study of shared T cell receptors in the human thymus. Sequenced by immunoSEQ multiplex PCR; TCRdb stores in-frame clones only, minus some. The table has tens of thousands of clones, 90% to 95% seen once. Sequences were obtained from thymocytes. Receptor source: a human donor.

This chain uses TRBV9 with TRBJ1-2; TRBD1 agrees at 9 bases. The V gene end was trimmed by 4 bases and the J gene end by 5 bases; junction bases not matched to a gene: 9. This CDR3 comprises 15 residues. Germline lookup yields CDR1 SGDLS and CDR2 YYNGEE. The CDR3 here is CASSHQDRGWYGYTF. CDR3 bases: TGTGCCAGCAGCCATCAGGACAGGGGATGGTATGGCTACACCTTC.

This clone was seen only once. The chain couples TRBV2 to TRBJ1-2, with 7 bases matching TRBD1. CDR1 is SNHLY and CDR2 is FYNNEI in the germline V gene. V lost 2 bases, J lost 6 bases, and 9 bases stayed unmatched. This CDR3 is built from 15 residues. CDR3 nucleotides: TGTGCCAGCAGTGAATGGTATAGGGGGACAGATGGCTACACCTTC. Amino acids: CASSEWYRGTDGYTF.

This chain connects TRBV7-3 to TRBJ2-6, with a weak D call TRBD1 (6 bases). CDR1 and CDR2 from the germline V gene are SGHTA and FQGTGA. V was cut by 4 bases and J by 0 bases, with 10 bases left in between. CDR3 length: 16 residues. DNA for the CDR3: TGTGCCAGCAGCTCTTCAGGGGCCTCTGGGGCCAACGTCCTGACTTTC. Its translation is CASSSSGASGANVLTF.

The V call is TRBV7-2, the J call TRBJ1-5; D not certain. Between the trimmed V and J ends, which lost 0 bases and 4 bases, there was a span of 13 bases. The germline V gene has CDR1 SGHTA and CDR2 FQGNSA. The CDR3 loop spans 16 amino acids. Here the CDR3 reads CASSLAWEATNQPQHF. As DNA, the CDR3 is TGTGCCAGCAGCTTAGCGTGGGAAGCAACTAATCAGCCCCAGCATTTT.

The chain links TRBV19 to TRBJ2-1; D is possibly TRBD1 (6 bases). This CDR3 comprises 13 residues. CDR1 is LNHDA, CDR2 SQIVND, per germline (reference sequence). Trimming took off 4 bases at V and 6 bases at J, with 10 bases between the two ends. DNA of the CDR3: TGTGCCAGTAGTACCGACAGGATCAATGAGCAGTTCTTC. Its protein product is CASSTDRINEQFF. Drawing the rest from reference TRBV19 and TRBJ2-1, the complete variable domain is DGGITQSPKYLFRKEGQNVTLSCEQNLNHDAMYWYRQDPGQGLRLIYYSQIVNDFQKGDIAEGYSVSREKKESFPLTVTSAQKNPTAFYLCASSTDRINEQFFGPGTRLTVL.

The V gene is TRBV5-5, the J gene TRBJ1-6; D is uncertain. Per the germline V gene, CDR1 is SGHKS and CDR2 is YYEKEE (reference sequence). V shed 3 bases and J shed 5 bases, with 6 bases lying between them. This CDR3 is 13 amino acids long. The CDR3 spells CASSSMDNSPLHF. Here the CDR3 DNA reads TGTGCCAGCAGCTCGATGGATAATTCACCCCTCCACTTT.

This clone was found once. The chain joins TRBV4-2 to TRBJ2-3; D is ambiguous. The CDR3 has 15 amino acids. Per the germline V gene, CDR1 is LGHNA and CDR2 is YNFKEQ. V shed 0 bases and J shed 0 bases, with 7 bases lying between them. DNA for the CDR3: TGTGCCAGCAGCCAAGACGTTAGTAGCACAGATACGCAGTATTTT. Translated, it gives CASSQDVSSTDTQYF.

CDR3 DNA: TGTGCCAGCAGCTCTAGGCTGGACAGCTTCTATGGCTACACCTTC. Protein sequence: CASSSRLDSFYGYTF. This sequence joins TRBV7-6 and TRBJ1-2, with D possibly TRBD1 on 6 matching bases. The germline CDR1 and CDR2 sequences are SGHVS and FNYEAQ. The V and J ends lost 4 bases and 4 bases respectively, with 16 bases between them. This CDR3 is built from 15 residues.

The chain recombines TRBV5-1 with TRBJ1-6; D gene ambiguous. Trimming removed 2 bases at V and 5 bases at J, with 14 bases between. This CDR3 comprises 16 residues. Per germline, CDR1 SGHRS and CDR2 YFSETQ. The CDR3 sequence: CASSFGFPGDNSPLHF. CDR3 DNA: TGCGCCAGCAGCTTTGGGTTTCCTGGAGATAATTCACCCCTCCACTTT.

The chain joins TRBV4-3 to TRBJ2-7; no clear D. The ends were cut back, 3 bases at V and 1 base at J, with 19 bases in the middle. This CDR3 contains 17 residues. CDR1 LGHNA and CDR2 YSLEER come from the germline V gene. As DNA, the CDR3 is TGCGCCAGCAGCCAGGAGCCCTCGGGTAGGCAATCCTACGAGCAGTACTTC. Its translation is CASSQEPSGRQSYEQYF.

This chain uses TRBV15 with TRBJ1-1; tentatively, D is TRBD1 (6 bases). The CDR3 totals 14 residues. V lost 4 bases and J 5 bases, leaving 14 bases between the germline ends. Per the germline V gene, CDR1 is LNHNV and CDR2 is YYDKDF (reference sequence). The CDR3 DNA reads as TGTGCCACCAGCAACCGGAGGGGGAGTACTGAAGCTTTCTTT. Translating it yields CATSNRRGSTEAFF. The variable domain in full, with the rest retrieved from reference TRBV15 and TRBJ1-1, is DAMVIQNPRYQVTQFGKPVTLSCSQTLNHNVMYWYQQKSSQAPKLLFHYYDKDFNNEADTPDNFQSRRPNTSFCFLDIRSPGLGDTAMYLCATSNRRGSTEAFFGQGTRLTVV.

The rearrangement joins TRBV29-1 to TRBJ1-2; a possible D gene is TRBD1 (5 bases). The V end lost 4 bases, the J end lost 3 bases, and 15 bases lay between the germline ends. The germline CDR1 and CDR2 sequences are SQVTM and ANQGSEA. This CDR3 contains 14 residues. The CDR3 nucleotides are TGCAGCGTTGTAGGGCAGGGCCGGGACTATGGCTACACCTTC. Residues: CSVVGQGRDYGYTF.

The genes are TRBV5-6 and TRBJ1-5, with no clear D. Germline CDR1 and CDR2: SGHDT and YYEEEE. There are 16 residues in the CDR3. V lost 5 bases to trimming and J lost 0 bases, with 15 bases between them. The CDR3 spells CASSRRHETSNQPQHF. The CDR3 DNA follows: TGTGCCAGCAGTCGTAGACACGAGACTAGCAATCAGCCCCAGCATTTT.

V and J are TRBV10-2 and TRBJ2-1, with 16 bases aligning to TRBD2. From germline, CDR1 is WSHSY and CDR2 SAAADI. V gave up 6 bases and J gave up 1 base; unmatched junction bases: 12. CDR3 length: 20 residues. The CDR3 DNA reads as TGCGCCAGCAGAGAAGGGACTAGCGGGGGGGGTATAAAGTCCTACAATGAGCAGTTCTTC. Its translation: CASREGTSGGGIKSYNEQFF.

The CDR3 is CASSYGQGRDTQYF. The CDR3 DNA is TGCGCCAGCAGCTACGGACAGGGTCGGGATACGCAGTATTTT. V is TRBV5-1 and J is TRBJ2-3, with 8 nucleotides matching TRBD1. CDR1 SGHRS and CDR2 YFSETQ come from the germline V gene. Trimming removed 3 bases from V and 6 bases from J; junction bases left unmatched: 6. The CDR3 is 14 amino acids.

The rearrangement uses TRBV18 and TRBJ1-6, with a weak D call TRBD1 (6 bases). From germline, CDR1 is KGHSH and CDR2 LQKENI. The V end lost 2 bases, the J end lost 5 bases, and 13 bases lay between the germline ends. This CDR3 is built from 16 residues. The chain's CDR3 is CASSPTRGHHNSPLHF. The CDR3 DNA is TGTGCCAGCTCACCAACCAGGGGACATCATAATTCACCCCTCCACTTT.

The V call is TRBV6-6, the J call TRBJ2-7; D is possibly TRBD2 (6 bases). Trimming left V 2 bases short and J 2 bases short, with 16 bases between. CDR1 MNHNY and CDR2 SVGAGI come from the germline V gene (reference sequence). This CDR3 is 16 amino acids long. The CDR3 is CASSYPKRALPYEQYF. CDR3 DNA: TGTGCCAGCAGTTACCCGAAGCGGGCCCTTCCCTACGAGCAGTACTTC.

This clone was observed a single time. The chain recombines TRBV11-2 with TRBJ1-3, with D perhaps matching TRBD1 (5 bases). CDR1 and CDR2 from the germline V gene are SGHAT and FQNNGV. The CDR3 is 15 residues long. V lost 2 bases and J lost 3, with 11 bases in between. The CDR3 reads CASSLIDSIGNTIYF. The DNA of the CDR3 is TGTGCCAGCAGCTTAATCGACAGCATTGGAAACACCATATATTTT.

The chain recombines TRBV28 with TRBJ1-1; 9 nucleotides agree with TRBD1. CDR3 length equals 18 residues. V lost 4 bases, J lost 4 bases, and 16 bases stayed unmatched. CDR1 is MDHEN, CDR2 SYDVKM, per germline. In DNA form, the CDR3 reads TGTGCCAGCAGTTCTACAGGGGGCGCGGATTTTCGGCTCACTGAAGCTTTCTTT. Protein: CASSSTGGADFRLTEAFF.

This clone is a singleton in its sample. This chain joins TRBV19 and TRBJ2-4; D could derive from TRBD1 or TRBD2 (6 bases each). V was pared by 2 bases and J by 2 bases, with 16 bases between. This CDR3 has 17 residues. The V gene's germline CDR1 is LNHDA and CDR2 SQIVND (reference sequence). The CDR3 protein is CASSIISWGATKNIQYF. The CDR3 DNA sequence: TGTGCCAGTAGTATAATTTCATGGGGGGCAACCAAAAACATTCAGTACTTC.

The chain combines TRBV2 with TRBJ1-5; weak D call: TRBD1 (5 bases). This CDR3 spans 17 amino acids. V was trimmed by 3 bases and J by 0 bases, leaving 15 bases between them. Germline V lookup: CDR1 SNHLY, CDR2 FYNNEI. This CDR3 reads CASSEGQGAYSNQPQHF. The CDR3 region has the DNA TGTGCCAGCAGTGAGGGGCAGGGAGCCTATAGCAATCAGCCCCAGCATTTT.

The gene calls are TRBV4-3 and TRBJ2-1; the D gene is possibly TRBD1 (6 bases). The CDR3 consists of 16 residues. Germline V gene sequence: CDR1 LGHNA, CDR2 YSLEER. V was shortened by 4 bases and J by 6 bases, with 19 bases between the two germline ends. The CDR3 DNA is TGCGCCAGCAGCCTTATCCGGGACATCACGTCCAATGAGCAGTTCTTC. Translation gives CASSLIRDITSNEQFF.

Written as DNA, the CDR3 is TGTGCCTGGAGTGGAGGGATCGCAGGTTACGAGCAGTACTTC. The encoded protein is CAWSGGIAGYEQYF. The rearrangement uses TRBV30 and TRBJ2-7; TRBD2 might be the D (5 bases). Germline V gene sequence: CDR1 GTSNPN, CDR2 SVGIG (reference sequence). Trimming cost V 1 base and J 4 bases, with 14 bases left between them. The CDR3 runs to 14 residues.

CDR3 DNA: TGCAGCGTTGTTCCAGGGGAAGCCAAAAACATTCAGTACTTC. The encoded protein is CSVVPGEAKNIQYF. This rearrangement joins TRBV29-1 to TRBJ2-4; D perhaps matches TRBD1 (6 bases). The V gene's germline CDR1 is SQVTM and CDR2 ANQGSEA. With 4 bases removed from V and 0 bases from J, the gap between germline ends came to 10 bases. This CDR3 region has 14 residues.

This clone has only one observation. This chain uses TRBV4-3 with TRBJ2-5; possibly TRBD1 for D (6 bases). Germline V lookup: CDR1 LGHNA, CDR2 YSLEER. The CDR3 extends over 16 amino acids. V was cut by 0 bases and J by 1 base, with 12 bases left in between. In nucleotides, the CDR3 is TGCGCCAGCAGCCAAGATGCAGGGGCAGTCCAAGAGACCCAGTACTTC. Translated, it gives CASSQDAGAVQETQYF.

The rearrangement uses TRBV5-6 and TRBJ2-4; no clear D. This CDR3 contains 15 residues. The germline CDR1 and CDR2 sequences are SGHDT and YYEEEE. The V gene lost 3 bases and the J gene lost 0 bases, with 10 bases spanning the gap. CDR3 in amino acids: CASSSQSLAKNIQYF. Here the CDR3 DNA reads TGTGCCAGCAGCTCGCAGAGTCTAGCCAAAAACATTCAGTACTTC.

V and J are TRBV2 and TRBJ2-3; 9 bases match TRBD1. CDR3 length equals 20 residues. The V gene end was trimmed by 6 bases and the J gene end by 2 bases; junction bases not matched to a gene: 21. Germline V gives CDR1 SNHLY, CDR2 FYNNEI. The DNA of the CDR3 is TGTGCCAGCAGCACCGGGACAGGGACTATACCAATACTAATCACAGATACGCAGTATTTT. Its translation is CASSTGTGTIPILITDTQYF.

The V call is TRBV18, the J call TRBJ2-7; the D gene could be TRBD1 or TRBD2 (5 bases each). Trimming pared 3 bases from V and 3 bases from J, leaving 15 bases between. Germline V lookup: CDR1 KGHSH, CDR2 LQKENI. This CDR3 has 15 amino acids. The CDR3 protein is CASSPSGRISYEQYF. The DNA of the CDR3 is TGTGCCAGCTCACCTTCGGGACGGATTAGCTACGAGCAGTACTTC.

The sample holds one count of this clone. The chain joins TRBV7-8 to TRBJ2-1; TRBD2 matches 16 bases. Losses at the gene ends were 5 bases for V and 8 bases for J; bases not matched to a gene: 6. CDR3 length equals 16 residues. The germline gives CDR1 SGHVS, CDR2 FQNEAQ. CDR3 region: CASSPGTSGGVYEQFF. For the CDR3, the DNA is TGTGCCAGCAGCCCGGGGACTAGCGGGGGGGTATATGAGCAGTTCTTC. Full variable domain (outside the CDR3, taken from reference TRBV7-8 and TRBJ2-1): GAGVSQSPRYKVAKRGQDVALRCDPISGHVSLFWYQQALGQGPEFLTYFQNEAQLDKSGLPSDRFFAERPEGSVSTLKIQRTQQEDSAVYLCASSPGTSGGVYEQFFGPGTRLTVL.

The chain uses TRBV7-6 and TRBJ2-1; TRBD1 might be the D (6 bases). This CDR3 is built from 13 residues. Germline values: CDR1 SGHVS, CDR2 FNYEAQ. Trimming took off 5 bases at V and 9 bases at J, with 14 bases between the two ends. CDR3 amino acids: CASSPRQAGEQFF. The CDR3 nucleotides are TGTGCCAGCAGCCCTCGACAGGCAGGTGAGCAGTTCTTC.

This chain connects TRBV7-9 to TRBJ2-2; 7 nucleotides agree with TRBD2. J lost 0 bases, V lost 8 bases, and 18 bases had no gene match. The CDR3 extends over 19 amino acids. Germline CDR1 is SEHNR and CDR2 is FQNEAQ (reference sequence). The CDR3 region is CASGSGERGPSTNTGELFF. Written as DNA, the CDR3 is TGTGCCAGCGGCTCCGGGGAGCGGGGACCCTCTACGAACACCGGGGAGCTGTTTTTT.

The chain is built from TRBV5-1 and TRBJ1-2, with 10 bases matching TRBD1. V lost 1 base and J lost 6; bases outside the gene matches: 6. The CDR3 is 15 amino acids. Germline assignment: CDR1 SGHRS and CDR2 YFSETQ. CDR3 in amino acids: CASSLSGTGDDGYTF. The CDR3 DNA reads as TGCGCCAGCAGCTTGAGTGGGACAGGGGATGATGGCTACACCTTC. Supplemented by reference TRBV5-1 and TRBJ1-2, the full variable domain reads KAGVTQTPRYLIKTRGQQVTLSCSPISGHRSVSWYQQTPGQGLQFLFEYFSETQRNKGNFPGRFSGRQFSNSRSEMNVSTLELGDSALYLCASSLSGTGDDGYTFGSGTRLTVV.